Below are 28 T cell receptor beta chains sequenced from a single sample in a study of blood T cell repertoires in COVID-19. This table comes from immunoSEQ multiplex PCR, and its TCRdb copy is limited to in-frame clones, with some not included. The data contain about 180,000 clones, 80% of them singletons. Sequenced sample: PBMCs or T cells enriched from blood (not recorded which). The receptor set was obtained from a man aged 55 to 70 who had been exposed to COVID-19.

This clone appeared a single time. The gene calls are TRBV5-1 and TRBJ1-1; D is perhaps TRBD1 (6 bases). In germline, CDR1 is SGHRS, CDR2 YFSETQ. This CDR3 spans 13 amino acids. Deletions cut 0 bases from V and 10 bases from J, with 13 bases between. The CDR3 DNA sequence: TGCGCCAGCAGCTTGGGTTCCACAGGGAGAGCTTTCTTT. Translating gives CASSLGSTGRAFF.

This chain uses TRBV19 with TRBJ2-1; TRBD2 agrees at 8 bases. V was clipped by 2 bases and J by 8 bases; unmatched bases: 8. Germline CDR1 reads LNHDA; CDR2 reads SQIVND (reference sequence). This CDR3 is 15 amino acids long. The CDR3 sequence: CASSIMSGSVDEQFF. Here the CDR3 DNA reads TGTGCCAGTAGTATAATGAGCGGGAGTGTCGATGAGCAGTTCTTC.

This sequence joins TRBV6-5 and TRBJ1-1; TRBD1 is a possible D gene (6 bases). The CDR3 is 12 amino acids. Trimming cost V 4 bases and J 4 bases, with 7 bases left between them. CDR1 is MNHEY, CDR2 SVGAGI, per germline. The CDR3 loop is CASSFRGTEAFF. In nucleotides, the CDR3 is TGTGCCAGCAGTTTCAGGGGCACTGAAGCTTTCTTT.

This sequence joins TRBV27 and TRBJ1-6; D gene ambiguous. Germline lookup yields CDR1 MNHEY and CDR2 SMNVEV (reference sequence). The length of the CDR3 is 12 residues. V lost 5 bases and J lost 9, with 8 bases in between. In nucleotides, the CDR3 is TGTGCCAGCAGTCAGGCTGGTTCACCCCTCCACTTT. Translated, it gives CASSQAGSPLHF.

The rearrangement uses TRBV7-2 and TRBJ1-1; 7 nucleotides agree with TRBD1. Germline V gene lookup returns CDR1 SGHTA and CDR2 FQGNSA. Losses at the gene ends were 5 bases for V and 1 base for J; bases not matched to a gene: 10. The length of the CDR3 is 16 residues. The CDR3 region is CASSTPRTGPNTEAFF. In DNA form, the CDR3 reads TGTGCCAGCAGCACCCCGCGGACAGGCCCGAACACTGAAGCTTTCTTT.

The DNA for the CDR3 is TGTGCCAGCAGCCCGGTGGGGGGAAACTATGGCTACACCTTC. Encoded protein: CASSPVGGNYGYTF. The gene calls are TRBV7-9 and TRBJ1-2; TRBD1 might be the D (5 bases). Germline CDR1 and CDR2: SEHNR and FQNEAQ (reference sequence). The CDR3 has 14 amino acids. V gave up 5 bases and J gave up 2 bases, with 12 bases separating them.

The chain has TRBV7-3 and TRBJ1-1; 10 positions agree with TRBD1. This CDR3 is 15 amino acids long. Unmatched junction bases numbered 8, after V lost 4 bases and J lost 6 bases. Germline V CDR1 and CDR2: SGHTA, FQGTGA. The DNA for the CDR3 is TGTGCCAGCAGCTCCGGAGGGACAGGGGTCGCTGAAGCTTTCTTT. Amino acid sequence: CASSSGGTGVAEAFF.

The chain couples TRBV28 to TRBJ1-3; the D is unclear. The CDR3 has 14 amino acids. The V gene's germline CDR1 is MDHEN and CDR2 SYDVKM. The V gene lost 7 bases and the J gene lost 4 bases, with 14 bases spanning the gap. CDR3 nucleotides: TGTGCCAGCATGAATTATGCGGTGGGAAACACCATATATTTT. It specifies CASMNYAVGNTIYF.

This clone was recorded only once. The V gene is TRBV5-1, the J gene TRBJ2-1; D perhaps matches TRBD2 (6 bases). The CDR3 spans 12 residues. The V gene lost 4 bases and the J gene lost 14 bases, with 16 bases spanning the gap. CDR1 is SGHRS and CDR2 is YFSETQ in the germline V gene. DNA of the CDR3: TGCGCCAGCAGCCCAGGAAGGGACTCGGAGTTCTTC. Its translation is CASSPGRDSEFF.

The rearrangement joins TRBV5-6 to TRBJ1-2, with D possibly being TRBD1 (6 bases). The CDR3 totals 14 residues. The germline V gene encodes CDR1 SGHDT and CDR2 YYEEEE. Trimming cost V 5 bases and J 4 bases, with 15 bases left between them. The CDR3 loop reads CASRRATGGYGYTF. The CDR3 coding sequence is TGTGCCAGCAGGAGAGCGACAGGCGGCTATGGCTACACCTTC.

The J gene is TRBJ2-1, the V gene TRBV9; possible D gene TRBD2, 6 bases. The CDR3 runs 17 residues. Germline V lookup: CDR1 SGDLS, CDR2 YYNGEE. V was clipped by 4 bases and J by 10 bases, with 27 bases between them. DNA for the CDR3: TGTGCCAGCAGCCCTATACAGCTAGGGACTCCTGCCGGGGAGCAGTTCTTC. Its protein product is CASSPIQLGTPAGEQFF.

The J gene is TRBJ2-7, the V gene TRBV27; the D is unclear. The germline V gene encodes CDR1 MNHEY and CDR2 SMNVEV (reference sequence). The CDR3 totals 13 residues. V lost 6 bases and J 0 bases, leaving 9 bases between the germline ends. This CDR3 reads CASRLLGSYEQYF. The CDR3 DNA sequence: TGTGCCAGCAGACTTCTAGGCTCCTACGAGCAGTACTTC.

This chain connects TRBV10-1 to TRBJ2-5; TRBD2 matches 8 bases. There are 15 residues in the CDR3. Per the germline V gene, CDR1 is WNHNN and CDR2 is SYGVQD (reference sequence). The ends lost 6 bases at V and 5 bases at J; junction bases unmatched: 11. DNA of the CDR3: TGCGCCAGCAGCAGAGAAGCGGGAGTGGGGGAGACCCAGTACTTC. Translation: CASSREAGVGETQYF.

A few counts support this clone. The chain combines TRBV29-1 with TRBJ2-3, with 7 bases matching TRBD2. CDR1 SQVTM and CDR2 ANQGSEA come from the germline V gene. After removal of 2 bases from V and 5 bases from J, the junction contained 7 bases not matched to a gene. The CDR3 is 14 residues long. CDR3: CSVERMGGRDTQYF. In nucleotides, the CDR3 is TGCAGCGTTGAACGGATGGGGGGGAGAGATACGCAGTATTTT.

The table lists this clone with a few counts. The V and J genes are TRBV7-3 and TRBJ2-3; TRBD2 agrees at 13 bases. Trimming removed 5 bases from V and 7 bases from J; junction bases left unmatched: 12. Germline CDR1 and CDR2: SGHTA and FQGTGA. The CDR3 runs 17 residues. CDR3 sequence: CASSLDGLAGVKNTQYF. The CDR3 nucleotides read TGTGCCAGCAGCCTGGACGGACTAGCGGGAGTTAAGAATACGCAGTATTTT.

The chain uses TRBV5-1 and TRBJ1-6; D is perhaps TRBD1 (5 bases). Trimming took 4 bases from V and 7 from J, leaving 15 bases between them. The CDR3 covers 15 residues. CDR1 is SGHRS, CDR2 YFSETQ, per germline. This chain's CDR3 is CASSLQTVSNSPLHF. DNA of the CDR3: TGCGCCAGCAGCCTCCAGACAGTCTCCAATTCACCCCTCCACTTT.

The rearrangement uses TRBV5-6 and TRBJ2-7, with 8 bases matching TRBD1. Germline V gene lookup returns CDR1 SGHDT and CDR2 YYEEEE. V shed 0 bases and J 3 bases; nucleotides not matched to a gene: 5. This CDR3 is built from 15 residues. The CDR3 nucleotides read TGTGCCAGCAGCTTGGCCGGGACAGGTGTCTACGAGCAGTACTTC. Its protein is CASSLAGTGVYEQYF.

To note about this clone: A read error may account for a junction end that differs from germline. The rearrangement uses TRBV6-2 or TRBV6-3 and TRBJ2-7; 11 bases line up with TRBD2. Germline CDR1 reads MNHEY; CDR2 reads SVGEGT. The CDR3 loop spans 10 amino acids. The CDR3 DNA follows: TGTGCCAGCAGCCCGGGACTAGCGGTTTTC. This translates into CASSPGLAVF.

This rearrangement joins TRBV5-1 to TRBJ1-2, with TRBD1 identical over 8 bases. Trimming took 0 bases from V and 0 from J; bases not matched to a gene: 1. This CDR3 region has 15 residues. The V gene's germline CDR1 is SGHRS and CDR2 YFSETQ. The CDR3 DNA reads TGCGCCAGCAGCTTGGCGACAGGGGCTAACTATGGCTACACCTTC. It is translated as CASSLATGANYGYTF.

This clone was seen a handful of times. This chain joins TRBV2 and TRBJ2-3, with 15 nucleotides matching TRBD2. The germline V gene encodes CDR1 SNHLY and CDR2 FYNNEI. The CDR3 is 14 residues long. Trimming took 11 bases from V and 4 from J; bases not matched to a gene: 4. CDR3 region: CARGTSGRSDTQYF. For the CDR3, the DNA is TGTGCCCGGGGGACTAGCGGGAGGTCAGATACGCAGTATTTT. Complete variable domain (other parts from reference TRBV2 and TRBJ2-3): EPEVTQTPSHQVTQMGQEVILRCVPISNHLYFYWYRQILGQKVEFLVSFYNNEISEKSEIFDDQFSVERPDGSNFTLKIRSTKLEDSAMYFCARGTSGRSDTQYFGPGTRLTVL.

The CDR3, as DNA: TGTGCCAGCAGTTATCGGGGGATAAGCTATGGCTACACCTTC. Its protein is CASSYRGISYGYTF. This sequence joins TRBV6-5 and TRBJ1-2; tentative D call: TRBD1 (5 bases). Between the trimmed V and J ends, which lost 3 bases and 4 bases, there was a span of 12 bases. Germline assignment: CDR1 MNHEY and CDR2 SVGAGI. CDR3 length: 14 amino acids.

The chain uses TRBV28 and TRBJ1-1; D is perhaps TRBD1 (5 bases). V lost 3 bases, J lost 1 base, and 9 bases lay in between. This CDR3 region has 14 residues. Per germline, CDR1 MDHEN and CDR2 SYDVKM. CDR3 in amino acids: CASSFGGGNTEAFF. CDR3 coding DNA: TGTGCCAGCAGTTTTGGGGGAGGGAACACTGAAGCTTTCTTT.

This chain connects TRBV5-4 to TRBJ1-1; a possible D gene is TRBD1 (6 bases). The V end was cut by 9 bases, the J end by 0 bases, with 12 bases between. The CDR3 loop spans 13 amino acids. Germline-derived CDR1 and CDR2 are SGHNT and YYREEE (reference sequence). This CDR3 is CANSGELNTEAFF. The CDR3 bases are TGTGCCAACTCAGGGGAATTGAACACTGAAGCTTTCTTT. Full variable domain (missing parts from reference TRBV5-4 and TRBJ1-1): ETGVTQSPTHLIKTRGQQVTLRCSSQSGHNTVSWYQQALGQGPQFIFQYYREEENGRGNFPPRFSGLQFPNYSSELNVNALELDDSALYLCANSGELNTEAFFGQGTRLTVV.

This clone showed up just a few times. J is TRBJ2-3 and V is TRBV7-8, with no clear D. The germline V gene encodes CDR1 SGHVS and CDR2 FQNEAQ. V was pared by 1 base and J by 0 bases, with 14 bases between. This CDR3 region has 17 residues. This CDR3 reads CASSLELLGRSTDTQYF. The CDR3 DNA reads as TGTGCCAGCAGCTTAGAACTTCTAGGAAGGAGCACAGATACGCAGTATTTT.

This rearrangement joins TRBV13 to TRBJ1-1; D unresolved. Trimming took 6 bases from V and 1 from J, leaving 12 bases between them. The CDR3 is 14 amino acids. Germline V CDR1 and CDR2: PRHDT, FYEKMQ (reference sequence). In nucleotides, the CDR3 is TGTGCCAGCAGGCGGAGAGGCGGGAACACTGAAGCTTTCTTT. Translated: CASRRRGGNTEAFF.

In its sample, this clone was seen a few times. This chain uses TRBV24-1 with TRBJ1-2; D gene uncertain. The length of the CDR3 is 15 residues. Germline CDR1 reads KGHDR; CDR2 reads SFDVKD. The germline V and J ends were trimmed by 4 bases and 4 bases, with 15 bases remaining between them. CDR3 in DNA: TGTGCCACCAGTGACATGCGCCCGGAGGGCTATGGCTACACCTTC. This gives the protein CATSDMRPEGYGYTF.

On this clone itself: The sample holds other DNA sequences that translate to the same CDR3. This chain joins TRBV29-1 and TRBJ2-7; TRBD1 aligns across 8 bases. V was clipped by 4 bases and J by 2 bases; unmatched bases: 4. Germline lookup yields CDR1 SQVTM and CDR2 ANQGSEA. This CDR3 has 13 residues. Here the CDR3 reads CSVVGTGAYEQYF. CDR3 nucleotide sequence: TGCAGCGTTGTAGGGACAGGTGCCTACGAGCAGTACTTC.

The V call is TRBV7-2, the J call TRBJ1-5; D perhaps matches TRBD1 (5 bases). V shed 1 base and J shed 11 bases, with 12 bases lying between them. CDR1 SGHTA and CDR2 FQGNSA come from the germline V gene. This CDR3 has 13 residues. The CDR3: CASSLEVPRAQHF. CDR3 nucleotide sequence: TGTGCCAGCAGCTTAGAAGTCCCCAGGGCCCAGCATTTT.